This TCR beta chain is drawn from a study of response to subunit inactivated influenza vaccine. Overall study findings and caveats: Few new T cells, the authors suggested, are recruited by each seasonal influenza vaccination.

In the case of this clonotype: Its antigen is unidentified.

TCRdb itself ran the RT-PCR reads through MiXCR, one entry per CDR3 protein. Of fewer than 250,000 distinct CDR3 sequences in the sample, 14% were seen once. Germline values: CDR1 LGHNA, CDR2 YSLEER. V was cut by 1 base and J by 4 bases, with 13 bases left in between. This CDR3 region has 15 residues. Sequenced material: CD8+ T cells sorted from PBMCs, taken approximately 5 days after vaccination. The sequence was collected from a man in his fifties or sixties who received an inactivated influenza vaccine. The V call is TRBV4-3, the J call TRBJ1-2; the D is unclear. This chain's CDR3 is CASSQVLQSGYGYTF. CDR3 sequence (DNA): TGCGCCAGCAGCCAAGTTTTACAGTCAGGCTATGGCTACACCTTC.